One and the same sample provided the 25 T cell receptor beta chains below, sequenced in a study of T cells in narcolepsy. Assay: immunoSEQ multiplex PCR; the TCRdb copy retains only in-frame clones and omits some. The repertoire consists of 28,000 or so clones, with 82% occurring once and the leading ten covering approximately 1.2%. Input material: CD45RA- memory CD4+ T cells from PBMCs. The receptors were gathered from a human donor with narcolepsy.

The rearrangement joins TRBV6-5 to TRBJ2-7; no firm D call. CDR1 and CDR2 from the germline V gene are MNHEY and SVGAGI. CDR3 length equals 14 residues. Trimming pared 9 bases from V and 0 bases from J, leaving 15 bases between. The CDR3 protein is CASEPGGSSYEQYF. The CDR3 coding sequence is TGTGCCAGTGAACCCGGTGGCAGCTCCTACGAGCAGTACTTC.

This chain links TRBV14 with TRBJ1-2; TRBD1 aligns across 10 bases. Trimming took 2 bases from V and 8 from J; bases not matched to a gene: 8. The CDR3 length is 15 residues. Germline loops: CDR1 SGHDN, CDR2 FVKESK. The CDR3 loop is CASSQLTGTGVGYTF. The CDR3 DNA follows: TGTGCCAGCAGCCAACTGACCGGGACAGGGGTAGGCTACACCTTC.

The chain is built from TRBV7-2 and TRBJ1-2; D may be TRBD1 (5 bases). The germline gives CDR1 SGHTA, CDR2 FQGNSA. Trimming took off 2 bases at V and 8 bases at J, with 12 bases between the two ends. This CDR3 is 13 amino acids long. The DNA of the CDR3 is TGTGCCAGCAGCTTACGGGGACCGGGGGGCTACACCTTC. Translation: CASSLRGPGGYTF.

As concerns this clone: Other nucleotide sequences from this sample produce the same CDR3. This sequence joins TRBV28 and TRBJ2-2; 13 positions match TRBD2. Germline CDR1 reads MDHEN; CDR2 reads SYDVKM. The CDR3 consists of 17 residues. The V gene end was trimmed by 3 bases and the J gene end by 5 bases; junction bases not matched to a gene: 6. CDR3 nucleotide sequence: TGTGCCAGCAGTTTTACACTAGCGGGGGGGTGGACCGGGGAGCTGTTTTTT. Translating it yields CASSFTLAGGWTGELFF.

The chain carries TRBV19 and TRBJ2-7; 8 bases match TRBD1. CDR1 and CDR2 (germline): LNHDA, SQIVND (reference sequence). The CDR3 loop spans 13 amino acids. The trim removed 7 bases at V and 1 base at J, leaving 3 bases unmatched. This chain's CDR3 is CASMGTGSYEQYF. Written as DNA, the CDR3 is TGTGCCAGTATGGGGACAGGTTCCTACGAGCAGTACTTC.

The genes are TRBV6-1 and TRBJ1-2; possible D gene TRBD1, 5 bases. Per germline, CDR1 MNHNS and CDR2 SASEGT. This CDR3 comprises 13 residues. Trimming shortened V by 11 bases and J by 4 bases, and 17 bases separated the two germline ends. CDR3 sequence reads: CAGGARGGYGYTF. The CDR3 bases are TGTGCCGGCGGGGCGAGGGGCGGCTATGGCTACACCTTC.

The chain combines TRBV5-1 with TRBJ2-7, with D possibly TRBD1 on 5 matching bases. The CDR3 has 13 amino acids. Germline V gene sequence: CDR1 SGHRS, CDR2 YFSETQ. Trimming left V 3 bases short and J 0 bases short, with 7 bases between. CDR3 sequence: CASSSRVSYEQYF. The CDR3 DNA sequence: TGCGCCAGCAGCTCCAGGGTCTCCTACGAGCAGTACTTC.

The V gene is TRBV20-1, the J gene TRBJ2-7; no definite D call. The CDR3 covers 11 residues. Germline V CDR1 and CDR2: DFQATT, SNEGSKA (reference sequence). V was shortened by 5 bases and J by 4 bases, with 9 bases between the two germline ends. CDR3 bases: TGCAGTGCTCCTGGGATATACGAGCAGTACTTC. Translating it yields CSAPGIYEQYF.

With respect to this clone: Other DNA sequences in the same sample also yield this CDR3. The V gene is TRBV28, the J gene TRBJ2-2; perhaps TRBD2 as D (5 bases). The CDR3 covers 16 residues. Germline CDR1 and CDR2: MDHEN and SYDVKM. Trimming left V 3 bases short and J 0 bases short, with 11 bases between. This chain's CDR3 is CASSFGSGSNTGELFF. Here the CDR3 DNA reads TGTGCCAGCAGTTTCGGGTCGGGATCGAACACCGGGGAGCTGTTTTTT.

The chain is built from TRBV6-4 and TRBJ2-3; 7 nucleotides agree with TRBD2. CDR1 is MRHNA and CDR2 is SNTAGT in the germline V gene. Trimming took 4 bases from V and 0 from J; bases not matched to a gene: 4. The length of the CDR3 is 15 residues. The chain's CDR3 is CASSAQRGSTDTQYF. The CDR3, as DNA: TGTGCCAGCAGTGCACAGCGGGGCAGCACAGATACGCAGTATTTT.

The chain joins TRBV18 to TRBJ2-5; D unclear. Germline loops: CDR1 KGHSH, CDR2 LQKENI. V lost 2 bases and J 4 bases, leaving 8 bases between the germline ends. This CDR3 has 13 amino acids. The DNA of the CDR3 is TGTGCCAGCTCACCAGCGTCTTTAGAGACCCAGTACTTC. Translated, it gives CASSPASLETQYF.

The count of this clone is one. The CDR3 loop reads CASSLVFSNTGELFF. The CDR3 nucleotides read TGTGCCAGCAGTTTGGTATTCTCAAACACCGGGGAGCTGTTTTTT. The gene calls are TRBV28 and TRBJ2-2, with D uncertain. V dropped 3 bases and J dropped 2 bases, with 10 bases sitting between them. Germline V CDR1 and CDR2: MDHEN, SYDVKM. The CDR3 is 15 amino acids.

This clone is labeled as medium-sized. The genes are TRBV15 and TRBJ2-7; the D is unclear. This CDR3 spans 15 amino acids. Germline CDR1 is LNHNV and CDR2 is YYDKDF (reference sequence). Trimming took 0 bases from V and 4 from J, leaving 13 bases between them. Here the CDR3 reads CATSRDQSGRYEQYF. In DNA, the CDR3 is TGTGCCACCAGCAGAGATCAATCCGGACGATACGAGCAGTACTTC.

The chain's CDR3 is CASSQLGNTYEQYF. In DNA form, the CDR3 reads TGTGCCAGCAGCCAACTGGGTAATACCTACGAGCAGTACTTC. V gene TRBV4-2 combines with J gene TRBJ2-7; no clear D gene. This CDR3 region has 14 residues. The germline V gene encodes CDR1 LGHNA and CDR2 YNFKEQ. The V gene lost 2 bases and the J gene lost 2 bases, with 10 bases spanning the gap.

The chain links TRBV7-2 to TRBJ2-2; 8 bases are shared with TRBD2. The V gene's germline CDR1 is SGHTA and CDR2 FQGNSA. V gave up 2 bases and J gave up 2 bases; unmatched junction bases: 4. CDR3 length: 16 residues. The DNA of the CDR3 is TGTGCCAGCAGCTTAAGTGGACTAGCAAACACCGGGGAGCTGTTTTTT. Encoded protein: CASSLSGLANTGELFF.

The chain links TRBV7-3 to TRBJ1-2, with D possibly being TRBD1 (5 bases). The CDR3 contains 15 residues. CDR1 is SGHTA, CDR2 FQGTGA, per germline. V was clipped by 1 base and J by 8 bases, with 17 bases between them. The CDR3 spells CASSLSTVTGAGYTF. DNA for the CDR3: TGTGCCAGCAGCTTAAGCACTGTTACCGGGGCAGGCTACACCTTC. Full variable domain (rest looked up from reference TRBV7-3 and TRBJ1-2): GAGVSQTPSNKVTEKGKYVELRCDPISGHTALYWYRQSLGQGPEFLIYFQGTGAADDSGLPNDRFFAVRPEGSVSTLKIQRTERGDSAVYLCASSLSTVTGAGYTFGSGTRLTVV.

The chain employs TRBV7-2 and TRBJ2-1; D not certain. There are 15 residues in the CDR3. The germline gives CDR1 SGHTA, CDR2 FQGNSA. V dropped 5 bases and J dropped 0 bases, with 11 bases sitting between them. CDR3: CASSPRGNSYNEQFF. The CDR3 bases are TGTGCCAGCAGCCCTCGAGGTAACTCCTACAATGAGCAGTTCTTC.

This clone appeared a few times. The rearrangement uses TRBV30 and TRBJ2-7; 7 positions agree with TRBD2. Trimming cost V 5 bases and J 4 bases; bases outside gene matches: 11. The CDR3 length is 14 residues. Germline values: CDR1 GTSNPN, CDR2 SVGIG (reference sequence). The DNA of the CDR3 is TGTGCCTGGGGTACCGGACTAGTGATATACGAGCAGTACTTC. Protein product: CAWGTGLVIYEQYF.

The rearrangement links TRBV28 to TRBJ2-7; TRBD1 aligns across 9 bases. With V trimmed by 1 base and J by 5 bases, 6 bases remained unmatched. The germline V gene has CDR1 MDHEN and CDR2 SYDVKM. The CDR3 contains 15 residues. The CDR3 spells CASSLYPDRGDEQYF. For the CDR3, the DNA is TGTGCCAGCAGTTTATACCCGGACAGGGGCGACGAGCAGTACTTC.

J is TRBJ1-3 and V is TRBV5-8; no clear D gene. This CDR3 is built from 13 residues. Trimming took off 0 bases at V and 10 bases at J, with 11 bases between the two ends. Germline CDR1 SGHTS, CDR2 YDEGEE. CDR3 sequence reads: CASSLGGVPTIYF. In DNA form, the CDR3 reads TGTGCCAGCAGCTTGGGTGGGGTACCAACCATATATTTT.

The chain couples TRBV18 to TRBJ1-3, with D possibly being TRBD1 (5 bases). This CDR3 is 15 amino acids long. The germline gives CDR1 KGHSH, CDR2 LQKENI. The V end was cut by 8 bases, the J end by 0 bases, with 14 bases between. CDR3 DNA: TGTGCCAGCGCCCAGACAGTGAGCTCTGGAAACACCATATATTTT. This codes for CASAQTVSSGNTIYF. Full variable domain (rest looked up from reference TRBV18 and TRBJ1-3): NAGVMQNPRHLVRRRGQEARLRCSPMKGHSHVYWYRQLPEEGLKFMVYLQKENIIDESGMPKERFSAEFPKEGPSILRIQQVVRGDSAAYFCASAQTVSSGNTIYFGEGSWLTVV.

This CDR3 is CASSGTHTDTQYF. CDR3 bases: TGTGCCAGCTCCGGGACCCACACAGATACGCAGTATTTT. This sequence joins TRBV6-4 and TRBJ2-3, with D perhaps being TRBD1 or TRBD2 (5 bases each). CDR3 length equals 13 residues. The germline V gene has CDR1 MRHNA and CDR2 SNTAGT. The germline V and J ends were trimmed by 8 bases and 2 bases, with 11 bases remaining between them.

The V gene is TRBV5-6, the J gene TRBJ1-6; TRBD1 matches 10 bases. The CDR3 has 17 amino acids. The germline gives CDR1 SGHDT, CDR2 YYEEEE. After removal of 2 bases from V and 8 bases from J, the junction contained 10 bases not matched to a gene. CDR3 amino acids: CASSLKLSGTGDSPLHF. CDR3 bases: TGTGCCAGCAGCTTAAAGCTCTCCGGGACAGGGGATTCACCCCTCCACTTT.

V is TRBV19 and J is TRBJ1-6; D is perhaps TRBD1 (6 bases). This CDR3 spans 14 amino acids. Trimming stripped 5 bases from V and 6 bases from J, with 11 bases between. Germline V CDR1 and CDR2: LNHDA, SQIVND (reference sequence). DNA of the CDR3: TGTGCCAGTAGTCGGGACACCACTAATTCACCCCTCCACTTT. Protein sequence: CASSRDTTNSPLHF.

The rearrangement joins TRBV27 to TRBJ2-2; D possibly corresponds to TRBD1 (6 bases). V gave up 3 bases and J gave up 4 bases, with 6 bases separating them. The CDR3 totals 13 residues. Germline values: CDR1 MNHEY, CDR2 SMNVEV (reference sequence). DNA for the CDR3: TGTGCCAGCAGTTTCAGGGGCACCGGGGAGCTGTTTTTT. Protein product: CASSFRGTGELFF.